The table lists the clone carrying this T cell receptor beta chain with a few counts. The antigen is undetermined. This record belongs to a study of T cells in localized non-small cell lung cancer. Findings of the study overall: Multi-region tumor sequencing was not done, so intratumor heterogeneity could not be excluded. In adjacent lung, a median about 52 of the top 100 tumor clones were found. Uninvolved adjacent lung had higher T cell clonality than tumor and all other tissues.

Repertoires were generated with immunoSEQ multiplex PCR, while TCRdb's copy carries only in-frame clones and drops some. This sample has around 55,000 clones, with 85% to 90% found just once. The CDR3 has 12 amino acids. Germline CDR1 SNHLY, CDR2 FYNNEI. V lost 6 bases and J 4 bases, leaving 9 bases between the germline ends. This chain joins TRBV2 and TRBJ1-1, with no clear D. Sequenced here: PBMCs, sampled before any cancer treatment. The sequence was obtained from a female donor with stage II lung adenocarcinoma. Here the CDR3 reads CASRLGFTEAFF. CDR3 coding DNA: TGTGCCAGCAGACTGGGCTTCACTGAAGCTTTCTTT.